The next 20 T cell receptor beta chains were all read from a single sample in a study of blood T cell repertoires in COVID-19. Using immunoSEQ multiplex PCR, the repertoire was profiled, and TCRdb retains in-frame clones only, with some absent. The table has around 120,000 clones, more than 60% seen once. What was sequenced was peripheral blood. The receptors shown here come from an older man with acute or convalescent COVID-19.

This clone was seen more than once but under ten times. The genes are TRBV10-3 and TRBJ1-1, with D possibly being TRBD1 (6 bases). Germline V gives CDR1 ENHRY, CDR2 SYGVKD. Trimming pared 2 bases from V and 0 bases from J, leaving 13 bases between. The CDR3 has 16 amino acids. The CDR3 DNA follows: TGTGCCATCAGTGAGATTGGGACAAAGATGAACACTGAAGCTTTCTTT. Residues: CAISEIGTKMNTEAFF.

The V call is TRBV7-3, the J call TRBJ1-2, with a weak D call TRBD1 (6 bases). V lost 5 bases and J lost 4, with 17 bases in between. The length of the CDR3 is 15 residues. CDR1 SGHTA and CDR2 FQGTGA come from the germline V gene. In nucleotides, the CDR3 is TGTGCCAGCAGCCACGGGGGGGCAGAGAGCTATGGCTACACCTTC. This codes for CASSHGGAESYGYTF.

This clone was seen more than once but under ten times. The DNA for the CDR3 is TGTGCCAGTAGTACCCCGGAAGACAGGGGGGAGTACACTGAAGCTTTCTTT. The encoded protein is CASSTPEDRGEYTEAFF. The chain carries TRBV19 and TRBJ1-1, with 9 bases that match TRBD1. The germline V gene encodes CDR1 LNHDA and CDR2 SQIVND (reference sequence). The CDR3 totals 17 residues. Trimming cost V 4 bases and J 3 bases; bases outside gene matches: 12.

This sequence joins TRBV5-6 and TRBJ1-1, with 7 bases matching TRBD1. With 4 bases clipped from V and 0 bases from J, the junction kept 6 bases outside the gene matches. This CDR3 has 15 residues. Germline CDR1 reads SGHDT; CDR2 reads YYEEEE. CDR3 nucleotides: TGTGCCAGCAGCGAAACGGACAGGATGAACACTGAAGCTTTCTTT. It specifies CASSETDRMNTEAFF.

The rearrangement links TRBV7-9 to TRBJ2-3; TRBD1 matches 7 bases. CDR3 length: 15 residues. Losses at the gene ends were 5 bases for V and 7 bases for J; bases not matched to a gene: 12. The germline CDR1 and CDR2 sequences are SEHNR and FQNEAQ (reference sequence). The CDR3 here is CASSQGQFVGHTQYF. The CDR3 DNA reads TGTGCCAGCAGCCAGGGACAGTTCGTCGGGCATACGCAGTATTTT. Drawing the rest from reference TRBV7-9 and TRBJ2-3, the complete variable domain is DTGVSQNPRHKITKRGQNVTFRCDPISEHNRLYWYRQTLGQGPEFLTYFQNEAQLEKSRLLSDRFSAERPKGSFSTLEIQRTEQGDSAMYLCASSQGQFVGHTQYFGPGTRLTVL.

The chain carries TRBV6-2 or TRBV6-3 and TRBJ1-5, with D uncertain. Germline CDR1 MNHEY, CDR2 SVGEGT. Trimming cost V 2 bases and J 5 bases, with 7 bases left between them. There are 13 residues in the CDR3. CDR3 nucleotide sequence: TGTGCCAGCAGTTACGAGGAAGATCAGCCCCAGCATTTT. Residues: CASSYEEDQPQHF.

This sequence joins TRBV21-1 and TRBJ2-7; the table gives TRBD1 as D, unverified against the DNA. TRBV21-1 is a pseudogene locus. The CDR3 length is 13 residues. CDR3 protein: CASSKGRGNEQYF. The CDR3 DNA reads TGTGCCAGCAGCAAGGGCAGGGGAAACGAGCAGTACTTC.

The chain is built from TRBV5-1 and TRBJ2-2, with 10 bases identical to TRBD1. Germline V gene data show CDR1 as SGHRS and CDR2 as YFSETQ. The V and J ends lost 0 bases and 6 bases, in that order; junction bases with no gene match: 2. This CDR3 has 15 amino acids. The CDR3: CASSLAGQGAGELFF. CDR3 sequence (DNA): TGCGCCAGCAGCTTGGCCGGACAGGGGGCCGGGGAGCTGTTTTTT.

This clone was seen a few times. The chain couples TRBV27 to TRBJ1-5, with a tentative D call TRBD1 (6 bases). Germline V gene lookup returns CDR1 MNHEY and CDR2 SMNVEV (reference sequence). V was shortened by 4 bases and J by 2 bases, with 15 bases between the two germline ends. This CDR3 is 16 amino acids long. The CDR3 loop reads CASSSNRVNGNQPQHF. In nucleotides, the CDR3 is TGTGCCAGCAGTTCGAACAGGGTTAATGGCAATCAGCCCCAGCATTTT.

In this sample, this clone turned up many times. V gene TRBV11-1 combines with J gene TRBJ1-1; D possibly corresponds to TRBD1 (5 bases). This CDR3 comprises 14 residues. Germline CDR1 and CDR2: SGHAT and FQDESV (reference sequence). Trimming left V 5 bases short and J 0 bases short, with 10 bases between. CDR3 sequence (DNA): TGTGCCAGCAGCCAGACAGATATGAACACTGAAGCTTTCTTT. Translation gives CASSQTDMNTEAFF.

The rearrangement joins TRBV7-2 to TRBJ2-1; 11 bases match TRBD2. This CDR3 spans 16 amino acids. Germline CDR1 reads SGHTA; CDR2 reads FQGNSA. Losses at the gene ends were 4 bases for V and 7 bases for J; bases not matched to a gene: 9. CDR3 bases: TGTGCCAGCAGCTCGAGACTAGCGGGGTTTCAAAATGAGCAGTTCTTC. Translating gives CASSSRLAGFQNEQFF.

The V and J genes are TRBV2 and TRBJ2-2; a possible D gene is TRBD2 (6 bases). Trimming pared 6 bases from V and 2 bases from J, leaving 10 bases between. Germline loops: CDR1 SNHLY, CDR2 FYNNEI. The CDR3 is 14 residues long. The CDR3 nucleotides read TGTGCCAGCAGGCGGGACTCTAACACCGGGGAGCTGTTTTTT. Its translation is CASRRDSNTGELFF.

J is TRBJ2-7 and V is TRBV5-5, with 7 bases matching TRBD1. Losses at the gene ends were 0 bases for V and 3 bases for J; bases not matched to a gene: 6. Germline-derived CDR1 and CDR2 are SGHKS and YYEKEE (reference sequence). The CDR3 sequence is 15 residues long. CDR3 coding DNA: TGTGCCAGCAGCTTGGAGGGGACAGACCGCTACGAGCAGTACTTC. It yields the protein CASSLEGTDRYEQYF.

This clone was seen only once. The V and J genes are TRBV29-1 and TRBJ1-1; 7 bases line up with TRBD1. Unmatched junction bases numbered 9, after V lost 4 bases and J lost 1 base. Germline V gene sequence: CDR1 SQVTM, CDR2 ANQGSEA. The CDR3 has 15 amino acids. DNA for the CDR3: TGCAGCGTTGCCGGGACAGAGACTTCGAACACTGAAGCTTTCTTT. It codes for CSVAGTETSNTEAFF.

This rearrangement joins TRBV5-1 to TRBJ2-3; 9 positions match TRBD1. With V trimmed by 3 bases and J by 5 bases, 4 bases remained unmatched. The germline CDR1 and CDR2 sequences are SGHRS and YFSETQ. CDR3 size: 14 residues. The CDR3 DNA follows: TGCGCCAGCAGCTCTACAGGGGGCGGAGATACGCAGTATTTT. It specifies CASSSTGGGDTQYF.

This chain uses TRBV5-1 with TRBJ1-4, with TRBD1 matching 7 bases. CDR1 SGHRS and CDR2 YFSETQ come from the germline V gene. The CDR3 contains 14 residues. V dropped 4 bases and J dropped 6; count of bases not matched to a gene: 6. The DNA of the CDR3 is TGCGCCAGCAGCCGCTCCGGGACAGATGAAAAACTGTTTTTT. It encodes CASSRSGTDEKLFF.

The chain employs TRBV11-2 and TRBJ1-4; 8 bases agree with TRBD1. The CDR3 is 15 amino acids. J lost 8 bases, V lost 1 base, and 6 bases had no gene match. Germline lookup yields CDR1 SGHAT and CDR2 FQNNGV. The CDR3 sequence: CASSLVGTGWEKLFF. CDR3 sequence (DNA): TGTGCCAGCAGCTTAGTGGGGACAGGTTGGGAAAAACTGTTTTTT.

This chain connects TRBV6-2 or TRBV6-3 to TRBJ1-1; TRBD1 is a possible D gene (5 bases). Trimming cost V 4 bases and J 4 bases, with 10 bases left between them. The CDR3 is 13 amino acids. CDR1 is MNHEY, CDR2 SVGEGT, per germline. The CDR3 DNA follows: TGTGCCAGCAGTTGGACAACAGTCACTGAAGCTTTCTTT. Its protein is CASSWTTVTEAFF.

The chain couples TRBV30 to TRBJ2-7; TRBD1 matches 11 bases. Germline CDR1 reads GTSNPN; CDR2 reads SVGIG (reference sequence). With 2 bases clipped from V and 2 bases from J, the junction kept 5 bases outside the gene matches. This CDR3 has 15 amino acids. CDR3 sequence: CAWSIPGQGAYEQYF. The CDR3 nucleotides read TGTGCCTGGAGTATTCCGGGACAGGGGGCCTACGAGCAGTACTTC.

This chain uses TRBV19 with TRBJ1-6; D gene unclear. The CDR3 runs to 14 residues. From germline, CDR1 is LNHDA and CDR2 SQIVND (reference sequence). V was shortened by 5 bases and J by 5 bases, with 10 bases between the two germline ends. CDR3 in amino acids: CASSPRHNNSPLHF. CDR3 in DNA: TGTGCCAGTAGTCCCCGACATAATAATTCACCCCTCCACTTT. Drawing the rest from reference TRBV19 and TRBJ1-6, the complete variable domain is DGGITQSPKYLFRKEGQNVTLSCEQNLNHDAMYWYRQDPGQGLRLIYYSQIVNDFQKGDIAEGYSVSREKKESFPLTVTSAQKNPTAFYLCASSPRHNNSPLHFGNGTRLTVT.